Given below is one TCR beta chain in context. Its target is not known. The CDR3 runs 18 residues. The V end was cut by 4 bases, the J end by 3 bases, with 22 bases between. CDR1 is SEHNR, CDR2 FQNEAQ, per germline (reference sequence). Sequencing targeted expressed TCRB transcripts, as all isolated RNA had been reverse transcribed. Using immunoSEQ multiplex PCR, the repertoire was profiled, and TCRdb retains in-frame clones only, with some absent. Among more than 15,000 clones listed, approximately 50% were seen once. This record comes from a study of beta chain features in type 1 diabetes. Looking at the study overall: Cell yields, gender and age were similar in healthy donors and patients.

Study results and caveats: Patients with Type 1 diabetes showed moderately but significantly shorter TCRB CDR3s in all four CD4+ subsets. Cells carrying high TCR expression could end up over-represented when cDNA is sequenced. For type 1 diabetes patients, VDJ junctions showed fewer insertions and more deletions.

Sequences were obtained from stem cell memory CD4+ T cells from blood. The rearrangement joins TRBV7-9 to TRBJ1-5; D call uncertain. The receptor comes from a young woman in good health. This CDR3 is CASSSIGRHVGYNQPQHF. The CDR3 DNA follows: TGTGCCAGCAGCTCAATCGGTCGACACGTAGGTTACAATCAGCCCCAGCATTTT.